The 30 T cell receptor beta chains below come from one sample, sequenced in a study of identical twins. TCRdb analysed the 5' RACE reads with MiXCR anew, one entry per CDR3 protein. This sample yields a few hundred thousand distinct CDR3 sequences, of which 14% are seen a single time; approximately 1% belongs to the top ten. These data were also reused for a study on yellow fever vaccine responses in identical twins.

Sequenced material: CD4+ T cells sorted from blood. These receptors came from a woman aged 18-29 years in good health.

The chain carries TRBV11-2 and TRBJ2-3; 12 bases align to TRBD2. Trimming cost V 5 bases and J 0 bases; bases outside gene matches: 12. In germline, CDR1 is SGHAT, CDR2 FQNNGV. The CDR3 sequence is 19 residues long. The CDR3 nucleotides are TGTGCCAGCAGCCGGGAACTAGCGGGGGGAACTACTAGCACAGATACGCAGTATTTT. Residues: CASSRELAGGTTSTDTQYF. Drawing the rest from reference TRBV11-2 and TRBJ2-3, the complete variable domain is EAGVAQSPRYKIIEKRQSVAFWCNPISGHATLYWYQQILGQGPKLLIQFQNNGVVDDSQLPKDRFSAERLKGVDSTLKIQPAKLEDSAVYLCASSRELAGGTTSTDTQYFGPGTRLTVL.

This clonotype occurred a few times. The rearrangement links TRBV6-1 to TRBJ2-1; maybe TRBD2 (5 bases). Trimming shortened V by 6 bases and J by 0 bases, and 15 bases separated the two germline ends. Per germline, CDR1 MNHNS and CDR2 SASEGT. This CDR3 has 16 amino acids. The CDR3 nucleotides read TGTGCCAGCAGCCAAGCGGTGGGCTTCTCCTACAATGAGCAGTTCTTC. It codes for CASSQAVGFSYNEQFF.

This clonotype was picked up a small number of times. The chain carries TRBV12-3 or TRBV12-4 and TRBJ2-3; D gene ambiguous. The CDR3 extends over 15 amino acids. V dropped 0 bases and J dropped 3 bases, with 10 bases sitting between them. Here the CDR3 DNA reads TGTGCCAGCAGTTTAGCGGGAAGGGTGACAGATACGCAGTATTTT. It specifies CASSLAGRVTDTQYF.

At least ten counts were recorded for this clonotype. The chain combines TRBV12-3 or TRBV12-4 with TRBJ1-2; D is uncertain. This CDR3 is 13 amino acids long. V shed 5 bases and J shed 3 bases, with 10 bases lying between them. The CDR3 DNA sequence: TGTGCCAGCAGTGTGGGCGTCGACTATGGCTACACCTTC. Translating it yields CASSVGVDYGYTF.

This clonotype occurred a few times. V and J are TRBV2 and TRBJ1-1, with TRBD1 matching 7 bases. The J segment lost 5 bases and the V segment lost 10 bases, leaving 7 bases of the junction unmatched. Germline loops: CDR1 SNHLY, CDR2 FYNNEI. This CDR3 is 12 amino acids long. The CDR3 protein is CATLLQGTEAFF. CDR3 coding DNA: TGTGCCACCCTATTACAGGGGACTGAAGCTTTCTTT.

This clonotype was seen ten or more times. Its ends do not fully match the called genes, so a read error is possible. V is TRBV5-1 and J is TRBJ2-5; perhaps TRBD1 as D (5 bases). This CDR3 has 13 amino acids. Germline loops: CDR1 SGHRS, CDR2 YFSETQ. The CDR3, as DNA: TGTGCCAGCAGCTTGGCAGGGAAAGAGACCCAGTACTTC. Translated: CASSLAGKETQYF.

This clonotype has a handful of counts. This chain connects TRBV4-2 to TRBJ2-3; no definite D call. Germline V CDR1 and CDR2: LGHNA, YNFKEQ. The CDR3 is 14 amino acids. With 4 bases removed from V and 1 base from J, the gap between germline ends came to 9 bases. CDR3 amino acids: CASSPEVGTDTQYF. The CDR3 DNA follows: TGTGCCAGCAGCCCTGAGGTCGGCACAGATACGCAGTATTTT.

The genes are TRBV12-3 or TRBV12-4 and TRBJ2-1, with 8 nucleotides matching TRBD2. The CDR3 contains 15 residues. V gave up 5 bases and J gave up 3 bases; unmatched junction bases: 6. CDR3 nucleotides: TGTGCCAGCAGTAGGGGACTAGGAAACTACAATGAGCAGTTCTTC. Its protein product is CASSRGLGNYNEQFF.

This clonotype was detected a few times. Its ends do not fully match the called genes, so a read error is possible. The chain joins TRBV7-7 to TRBJ2-4; tentatively, D is TRBD1 (6 bases). The CDR3 runs to 15 residues. Germline V gives CDR1 SSHAT, CDR2 FNYEAQ (reference sequence). Written as DNA, the CDR3 is TGTGCTAGCAGCTATACAGGGTGCGCGGTAAACATTCAGTACTTC. Translated: CASSYTGCAVNIQYF.

This clonotype turned up a few times. The chain links TRBV20-1 to TRBJ2-1, with a weak D call TRBD2 (5 bases). The germline V and J ends were trimmed by 4 bases and 0 bases, with 16 bases remaining between them. The CDR3 extends over 16 amino acids. Germline lookup yields CDR1 DFQATT and CDR2 SNEGSKA (reference sequence). In DNA, the CDR3 is TGCAGTGCTAAGAGAGGGATAGGCCTCTCCTACAATGAGCAGTTCTTC. This translates into CSAKRGIGLSYNEQFF.

The chain uses TRBV3-1 and TRBJ2-1, with D uncertain. Germline-derived CDR1 and CDR2 are LGHDT and YNNKEL (reference sequence). Trimming pared 0 bases from V and 4 bases from J, leaving 13 bases between. This CDR3 contains 16 residues. The CDR3 region has the DNA TGTGCCAGCAGCCAAGACAGCCTAACAAAATACAATGAGCAGTTCTTC. The encoded protein is CASSQDSLTKYNEQFF.

This clonotype was observed a few times. The chain combines TRBV20-1 with TRBJ2-2; D remains ambiguous. The CDR3 loop spans 16 amino acids. Per germline, CDR1 DFQATT and CDR2 SNEGSKA (reference sequence). V was clipped by 0 bases and J by 3 bases, with 14 bases between them. Here the CDR3 reads CSARDPTRSHTGELFF. DNA of the CDR3: TGCAGTGCTAGAGACCCGACCCGCAGTCACACCGGGGAGCTGTTTTTT.

The V and J genes are TRBV25-1 and TRBJ2-2, with TRBD1 matching 8 bases. The germline V gene encodes CDR1 MGHDK and CDR2 SYGVNS. The CDR3 loop spans 14 amino acids. The trim removed 6 bases at V and 6 bases at J, leaving 6 bases unmatched. The CDR3 nucleotides are TGTGCCAGCAGCCAACAGGGGGTTGCCGGGGAGCTGTTTTTT. Amino acids: CASSQQGVAGELFF.

This clonotype was counted only a few times. This chain connects TRBV7-2 to TRBJ2-5, with no clear D. The CDR3 loop spans 17 amino acids. The V end lost 2 bases, the J end lost 0 bases, and 16 bases lay between the germline ends. Germline V gives CDR1 SGHTA, CDR2 FQGNSA. The CDR3 region is CASSLFVSKTYQETQYF. CDR3 DNA sequence: TGTGCCAGCAGCTTATTTGTGTCGAAGACCTACCAAGAGACCCAGTACTTC.

This clonotype appeared many times. The rearrangement joins TRBV5-1 to TRBJ2-5; 7 bases line up with TRBD1. J was trimmed by 3 bases and V by 4 bases; bases with no gene match: 6. Germline CDR1 SGHRS, CDR2 YFSETQ. There are 14 residues in the CDR3. CDR3 nucleotide sequence: TGCGCCAGCAGCGTTACAGGGGCTAAAGAGACCCAGTACTTC. Its protein product is CASSVTGAKETQYF.

This clonotype has more than one count but fewer than ten. V usage is TRBV4-2 and J usage is TRBJ2-3; 13 bases fit TRBD2. Germline loops: CDR1 LGHNA, CDR2 YNFKEQ. V shed 4 bases, J shed 1 base, and the junction held 5 bases outside the gene matches. The CDR3 runs to 17 residues. CDR3 sequence reads: CASSLLTSGGGTDTQYF. In DNA, the CDR3 is TGTGCCAGCAGCCTTCTCACTAGCGGGGGGGGCACAGATACGCAGTATTTT.

The table lists this clonotype with a few counts. The V and J genes are TRBV11-2 and TRBJ2-2; 12 bases are shared with TRBD1. The CDR3 spans 19 residues. CDR1 SGHAT and CDR2 FQNNGV come from the germline V gene. J was trimmed by 6 bases and V by 5 bases; bases with no gene match: 16. The CDR3 protein is CASSLFRGRDRGRPGELFF. CDR3 sequence (DNA): TGTGCCAGCAGCCTTTTTAGGGGCCGGGACAGGGGGCGTCCCGGGGAGCTGTTTTTT.

This clonotype was seen at least ten times. Sequence at one end of the junction differs from germline and may be a read error. This chain connects TRBV7-9 to TRBJ2-1; 11 bases are shared with TRBD2. The germline CDR1 and CDR2 sequences are SEHNR and FQNEAQ (reference sequence). The CDR3 covers 16 residues. In DNA form, the CDR3 reads TGTGCCAGCAGTTTAGCCCTAGCGGGAGGCTACAATGAGCAGTTCTTC. As protein: CASSLALAGGYNEQFF.

This clonotype has only a few counts. This rearrangement joins TRBV28 to TRBJ2-7; maybe TRBD1 (6 bases). V lost 1 base to trimming and J lost 4 bases, with 20 bases between them. The CDR3 contains 17 residues. Looked up from germline, CDR1 is MDHEN and CDR2 is SYDVKM. As DNA, the CDR3 is TGTGCCAGCAGTTTATTCTCTAAGGACAGATTTTTGTACGAGCAGTACTTC. Translating gives CASSLFSKDRFLYEQYF.

The V gene is TRBV21-1, the J gene TRBJ1-5; the table calls TRBD1, which could not be checked here. TRBV21-1 is an annotated pseudogene. The CDR3 covers 15 residues. The CDR3: CASSIQGRRNQPQHF. CDR3 DNA: TGTGCCAGCAGCATTCAGGGAAGACGAAATCAGCCCCAGCATTTT.

This clonotype was recorded a few times. This chain uses TRBV4-2 with TRBJ2-5, with 7 positions matching TRBD2. The CDR3 has 14 residues. The V gene end was trimmed by 1 base and the J gene end by 3 bases; junction bases not matched to a gene: 2. From germline, CDR1 is LGHNA and CDR2 YNFKEQ. The CDR3 region is CASSQGRGEETQYF. The CDR3 DNA reads as TGTGCCAGCAGCCAAGGTCGGGGGGAAGAGACCCAGTACTTC.

This chain connects TRBV7-9 to TRBJ2-7; TRBD1 aligns across 8 bases. This CDR3 has 14 amino acids. Unmatched junction bases numbered 10, after V lost 6 bases and J lost 6 bases. CDR1 and CDR2 from the germline V gene are SEHNR and FQNEAQ (reference sequence). The CDR3 coding sequence is TGTGCCAGCAGACCTTCCGGGACAGGTTCCGAGCAGTACTTC. Translation: CASRPSGTGSEQYF.

This clonotype has a handful of counts. The V and J genes are TRBV10-3 and TRBJ1-1; D possibly corresponds to TRBD1 (6 bases). The CDR3 spans 15 residues. Trimming took off 6 bases at V and 1 base at J, with 15 bases between the two ends. Germline CDR1 reads ENHRY; CDR2 reads SYGVKD. CDR3 protein: CAIRQGFLGNTEAFF. DNA for the CDR3: TGTGCCATCAGACAGGGTTTTCTGGGGAACACTGAAGCTTTCTTT.

J is TRBJ2-3 and V is TRBV6-2 or TRBV6-3, with D maybe TRBD2 (6 bases). Per germline, CDR1 MNHEY and CDR2 SVGEGT. Between the trimmed V and J ends, which lost 2 bases and 7 bases, there was a span of 10 bases. The CDR3 runs 13 residues. DNA for the CDR3: TGTGCCAGCAGTTACAGCCTAGCGAATACGCAGTATTTT. It translates to CASSYSLANTQYF.

This chain connects TRBV28 to TRBJ1-1; 10 nucleotides line up with TRBD1. The CDR3 covers 14 residues. The J segment lost 1 base and the V segment lost 6 bases, leaving 2 bases of the junction unmatched. Per the germline V gene, CDR1 is MDHEN and CDR2 is SYDVKM. In DNA, the CDR3 is TGTGCCAGCAGGGGACAGGGGACGAACACTGAAGCTTTCTTT. Its translation is CASRGQGTNTEAFF.

The V gene is TRBV15, the J gene TRBJ1-2, with D uncertain. The V end was cut by 0 bases, the J end by 4 bases, with 6 bases between. The CDR3 runs 13 residues. Germline-derived CDR1 and CDR2 are LNHNV and YYDKDF (reference sequence). This chain's CDR3 is CATSRDRTYGYTF. CDR3 DNA: TGTGCCACCAGCAGAGATAGAACCTATGGCTACACCTTC.

The V and J genes are TRBV7-9 and TRBJ2-6; unclear D gene. V gave up 11 bases and J gave up 0 bases, with 8 bases separating them. The CDR3 is 13 amino acids. The germline V gene encodes CDR1 SEHNR and CDR2 FQNEAQ (reference sequence). In nucleotides, the CDR3 is TGTGCCGGGAAATACTCTGGGGCCAACGTCCTGACTTTC. It codes for CAGKYSGANVLTF.

This chain's CDR3 is CSASTGGAYEQYF. The CDR3 DNA sequence: TGCAGTGCTAGTACAGGGGGAGCCTACGAGCAGTACTTC. V gene TRBV20-1 combines with J gene TRBJ2-7; 8 bases line up with TRBD1. Losses at the gene ends were 3 bases for V and 2 bases for J; bases not matched to a gene: 3. The CDR3 is 13 amino acids. Germline loops: CDR1 DFQATT, CDR2 SNEGSKA (reference sequence).

In its sample, this clonotype was seen a few times. The gene calls are TRBV27 and TRBJ2-7; 11 bases line up with TRBD2. J gave up 7 bases and V 8 bases, and 10 bases lay outside the gene matches. The CDR3 is made up of 14 amino acids. Germline V CDR1 and CDR2: MNHEY, SMNVEV (reference sequence). The CDR3 region has the DNA TGTGCCAGCGAAGAGCTAGCGGGAGGAGGTGAGCAGTACTTC. Translation gives CASEELAGGGEQYF.

This clonotype has a handful of counts. V and J are TRBV4-1 and TRBJ1-2; tentative D call: TRBD1 (5 bases). V gave up 0 bases and J gave up 5 bases, with 16 bases separating them. CDR1 is MGHRA and CDR2 is YSYEKL in the germline V gene. CDR3 length: 16 amino acids. The CDR3: CASSQEGSRGLYGYTF. The CDR3 DNA is TGCGCCAGCAGCCAAGAAGGGTCGAGGGGCCTTTATGGCTACACCTTC.